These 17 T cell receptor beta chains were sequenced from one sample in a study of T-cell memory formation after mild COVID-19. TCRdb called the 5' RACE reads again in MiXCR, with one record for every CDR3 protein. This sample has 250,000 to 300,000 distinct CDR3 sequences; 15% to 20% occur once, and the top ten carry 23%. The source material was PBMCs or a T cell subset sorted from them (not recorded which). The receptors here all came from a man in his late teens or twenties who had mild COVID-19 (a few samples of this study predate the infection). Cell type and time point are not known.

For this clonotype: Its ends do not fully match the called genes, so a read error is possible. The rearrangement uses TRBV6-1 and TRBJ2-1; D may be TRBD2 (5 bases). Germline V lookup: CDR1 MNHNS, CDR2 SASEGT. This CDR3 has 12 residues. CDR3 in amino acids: CASSELAGLSRF. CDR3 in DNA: TGTGCCAGCAGTGAGTTGGCCGGACTTTCCCGCTTC.

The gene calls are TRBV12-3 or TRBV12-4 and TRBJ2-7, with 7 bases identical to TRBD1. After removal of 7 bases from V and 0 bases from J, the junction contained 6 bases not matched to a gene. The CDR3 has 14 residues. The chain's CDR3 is CASKQGPSSYEQYV. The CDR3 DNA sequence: TGTGCCAGCAAACAGGGGCCAAGCTCCTACGAGCAGTACGTC.

DNA for the CDR3: TGTGCCAGCAAAGCTGGGGGTACTATGGGTAACTTGAACACTGAAGCTTTCTTT. Protein product: CASKAGGTMGNLNTEAFF. This chain links TRBV6-5 with TRBJ1-1, with a weak D call TRBD1 (5 bases). Looked up from germline, CDR1 is MNHEY and CDR2 is SVGAGI. This CDR3 has 18 amino acids. V lost 7 bases to trimming and J lost 0 bases, with 24 bases between them.

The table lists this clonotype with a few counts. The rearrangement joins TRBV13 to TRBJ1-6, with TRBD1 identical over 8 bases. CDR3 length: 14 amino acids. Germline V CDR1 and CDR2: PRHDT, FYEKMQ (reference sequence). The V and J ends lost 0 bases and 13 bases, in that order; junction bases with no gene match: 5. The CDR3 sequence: CASSLGDRDFPLHF. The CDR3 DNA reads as TGTGCCAGCAGCTTAGGGGACAGGGACTTTCCCCTCCACTTT.

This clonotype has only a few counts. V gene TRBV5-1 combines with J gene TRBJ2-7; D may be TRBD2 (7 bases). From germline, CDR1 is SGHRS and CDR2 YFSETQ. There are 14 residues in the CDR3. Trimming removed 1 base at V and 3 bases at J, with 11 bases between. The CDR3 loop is CASSLRGGHYEQYV. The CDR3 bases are TGCGCCAGCAGCTTGAGGGGGGGGCACTACGAGCAGTACGTC.

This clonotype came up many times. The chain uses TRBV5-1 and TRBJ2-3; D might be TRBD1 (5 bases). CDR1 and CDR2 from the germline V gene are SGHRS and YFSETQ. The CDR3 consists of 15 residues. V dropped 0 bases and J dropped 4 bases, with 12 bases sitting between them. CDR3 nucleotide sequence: TGCGCCAGCAGCTTGGAGGGCAGGGCGGCAGATACGCAGTATTTT. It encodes CASSLEGRAADTQYF.

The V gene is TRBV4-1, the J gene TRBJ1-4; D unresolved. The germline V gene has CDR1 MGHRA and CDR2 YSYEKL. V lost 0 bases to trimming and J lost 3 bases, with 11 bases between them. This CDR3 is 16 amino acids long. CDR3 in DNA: TGCGCCAGCAGCCAAGATCGAAGAGTGTCTAATGAAAAACTGTTTTTT. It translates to CASSQDRRVSNEKLFF.

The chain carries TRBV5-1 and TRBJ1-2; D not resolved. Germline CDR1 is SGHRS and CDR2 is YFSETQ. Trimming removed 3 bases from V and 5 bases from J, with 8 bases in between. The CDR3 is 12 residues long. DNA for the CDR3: TGCGCCAGCAGCTCACAATTATATGGCTACACCTTC. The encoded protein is CASSSQLYGYTF.

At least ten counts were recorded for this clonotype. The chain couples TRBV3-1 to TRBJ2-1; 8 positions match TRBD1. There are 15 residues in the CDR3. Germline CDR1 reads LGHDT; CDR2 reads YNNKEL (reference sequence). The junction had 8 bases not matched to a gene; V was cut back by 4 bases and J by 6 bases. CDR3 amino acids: CASSPDRVILNEQFF. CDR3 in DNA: TGTGCCAGCAGCCCGGACAGGGTAATTCTCAATGAGCAGTTCTTC.

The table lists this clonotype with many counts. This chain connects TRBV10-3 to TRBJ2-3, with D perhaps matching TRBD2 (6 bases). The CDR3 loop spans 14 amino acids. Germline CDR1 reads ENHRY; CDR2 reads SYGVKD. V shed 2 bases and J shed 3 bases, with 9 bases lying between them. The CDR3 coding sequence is TGTGCCATCAGTGAGGGCCGGGAGACAGATACGCAGTATTTT. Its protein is CAISEGRETDTQYF.

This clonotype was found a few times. The CDR3 sequence is CASPSDPFF. CDR3 nucleotides: TGTGCCTCCCCGTCGGACCCTTTCTTT. This chain connects TRBV30 to TRBJ1-1; no reliable D call. Germline V lookup: CDR1 GTSNPN, CDR2 SVGIG (reference sequence). This CDR3 is built from 9 residues. The V and J ends lost 7 bases and 12 bases respectively, with 12 bases between them.

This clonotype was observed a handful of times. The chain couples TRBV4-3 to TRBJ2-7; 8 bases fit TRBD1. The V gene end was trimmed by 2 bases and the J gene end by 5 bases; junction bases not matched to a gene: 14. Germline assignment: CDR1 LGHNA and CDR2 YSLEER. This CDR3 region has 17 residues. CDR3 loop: CASSQRVGGDRGHEQYF. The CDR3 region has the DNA TGCGCCAGCAGCCAAAGAGTAGGTGGAGACAGGGGCCACGAGCAGTACTTC.

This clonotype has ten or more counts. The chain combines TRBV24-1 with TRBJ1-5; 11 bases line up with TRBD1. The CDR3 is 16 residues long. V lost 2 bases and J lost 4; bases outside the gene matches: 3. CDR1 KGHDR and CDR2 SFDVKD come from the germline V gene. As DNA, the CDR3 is TGTGCCACCAGTGATTCGGGACAGGGGGAAAATCAGCCCCAGCATTTT. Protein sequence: CATSDSGQGENQPQHF.

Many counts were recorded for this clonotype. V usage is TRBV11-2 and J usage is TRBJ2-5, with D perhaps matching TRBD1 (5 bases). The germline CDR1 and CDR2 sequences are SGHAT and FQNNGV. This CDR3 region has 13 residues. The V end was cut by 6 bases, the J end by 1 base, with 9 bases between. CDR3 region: CASSEQVQETQYF. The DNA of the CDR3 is TGTGCCAGCAGTGAACAGGTCCAAGAGACCCAGTACTTC.

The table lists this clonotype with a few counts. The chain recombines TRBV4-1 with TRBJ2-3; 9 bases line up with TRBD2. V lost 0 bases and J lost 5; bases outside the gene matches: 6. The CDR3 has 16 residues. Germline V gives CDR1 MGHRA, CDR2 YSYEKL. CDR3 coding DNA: TGCGCCAGCAGCCAAGATCTAGGACTAGCGCTAGATACGCAGTATTTT. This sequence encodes CASSQDLGLALDTQYF.

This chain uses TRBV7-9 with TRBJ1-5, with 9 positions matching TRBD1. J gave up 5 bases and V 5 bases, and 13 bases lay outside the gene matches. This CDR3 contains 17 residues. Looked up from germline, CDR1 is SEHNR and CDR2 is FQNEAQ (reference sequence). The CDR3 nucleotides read TGTGCCAGCAGCCCCCACGGGACAGGGAGATCTGATCAGCCCCAGCATTTT. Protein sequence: CASSPHGTGRSDQPQHF.

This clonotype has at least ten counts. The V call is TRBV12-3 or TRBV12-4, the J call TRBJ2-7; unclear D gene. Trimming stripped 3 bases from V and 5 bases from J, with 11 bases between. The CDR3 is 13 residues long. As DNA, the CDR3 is TGTGCCAGCAGTTTTGACCCCGCGGACGAGCAGTACTTC. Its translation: CASSFDPADEQYF.